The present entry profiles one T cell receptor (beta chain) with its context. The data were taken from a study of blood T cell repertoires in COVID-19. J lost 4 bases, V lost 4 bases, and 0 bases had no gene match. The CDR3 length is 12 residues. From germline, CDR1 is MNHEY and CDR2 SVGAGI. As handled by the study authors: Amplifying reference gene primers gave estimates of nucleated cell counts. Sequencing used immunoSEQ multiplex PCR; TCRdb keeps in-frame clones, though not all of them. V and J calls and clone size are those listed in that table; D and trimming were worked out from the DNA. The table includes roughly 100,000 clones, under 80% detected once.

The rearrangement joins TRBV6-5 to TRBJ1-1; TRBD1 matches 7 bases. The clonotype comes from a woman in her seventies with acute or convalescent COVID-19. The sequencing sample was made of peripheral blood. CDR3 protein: CASSSGGTEAFF. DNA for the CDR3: TGTGCCAGCAGTTCAGGGGGCACTGAAGCTTTCTTT.